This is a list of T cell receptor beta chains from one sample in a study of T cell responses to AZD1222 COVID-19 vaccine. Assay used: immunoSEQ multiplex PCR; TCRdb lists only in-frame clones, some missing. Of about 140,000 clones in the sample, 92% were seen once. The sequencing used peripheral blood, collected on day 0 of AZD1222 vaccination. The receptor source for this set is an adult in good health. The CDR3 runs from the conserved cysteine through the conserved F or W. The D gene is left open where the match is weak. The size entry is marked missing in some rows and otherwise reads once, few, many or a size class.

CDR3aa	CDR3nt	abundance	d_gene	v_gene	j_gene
CASSLGGQTYEQYF	TGTGCCAGCAGCTTGGGGGGCCAGACCTACGAGCAGTACTTC	-	-	TRBV11-1	TRBJ2-7
CATGPAGGPVEQYF	TGTGCCACCGGCCCCGCGGGAGGGCCCGTCGAGCAGTACTTC	-	TRBD2	TRBV28	TRBJ2-7
CASSLYGGRDEKLFF	TGTGCCAGCAGCTTATATGGGGGGCGTGATGAAAAACTGTTTTTT	-	-	TRBV7-8	TRBJ1-4
CASSLGRVAGEETQYF	TGTGCCAGCAGCTTGGGAAGGGTTGCGGGGGAAGAGACCCAGTACTTC	-	TRBD2	TRBV5-8	TRBJ2-5
CAISESTADKNYEQYF	TGTGCCATCAGTGAGTCTACGGCAGACAAAAACTACGAGCAGTACTTC	-	-	TRBV10-3	TRBJ2-7
CASSFTAKGTSLSYEQYF	TGTGCCAGCAGCTTTACCGCAAAAGGGACTAGCCTCTCCTACGAGCAGTACTTC	-	TRBD2	TRBV5-4	TRBJ2-7
CASSVTGTGITSGNTIYF	TGCGCCAGCAGCGTAACCGGGACAGGGATTACCTCTGGAAACACCATATATTTT	-	TRBD1	TRBV5-1	TRBJ1-3
CASSGRDRAYGYTF	TGTGCCAGCAGCGGGAGGGACAGGGCCTATGGCTACACCTTC	-	TRBD1	TRBV5-4	TRBJ1-2
CASSLGSYNEQFF	TGTGCCAGCAGCTTAGGTTCCTACAATGAGCAGTTCTTC	once	-	TRBV7-9	TRBJ2-1
CASSLRFLAQETQYF	TGTGCCAGCAGCTTGAGGTTTCTAGCCCAAGAGACCCAGTACTTC	-	-	TRBV5-6	TRBJ2-5
CASSVRGSSGDEQFF	TGTGCCAGCAGTGTCCGCGGGAGTAGCGGAGATGAGCAGTTCTTC	-	TRBD2	TRBV28	TRBJ2-1
CASSQEPGAQGANVLTF	TGTGCCAGCAGCCAAGAACCGGGGGCGCAAGGGGCCAACGTCCTGACTTTC	-	-	TRBV3-1/TRBV3-2	TRBJ2-6
CASSENNVAKNIQYF	TGCGCCAGCAGCGAGAACAACGTAGCCAAAAACATTCAGTACTTC	-	-	TRBV5-1	TRBJ2-4
CASSWGSRVRGSPLHF	TGTGCCAGCAGTTGGGGTAGCAGGGTTCGGGGTTCACCCCTCCACTTT	-	-	TRBV28	TRBJ1-6
CASSLTGPSGNTIYF	TGTGCCAGCAGCTTAACAGGCCCCTCTGGAAACACCATATATTTT	-	-	TRBV7-2	TRBJ1-3
CASSVDPRLQPQHF	TGTGCCAGCAGCGTTGACCCCCGATTACAGCCCCAGCATTTT	-	-	TRBV7-2	TRBJ1-5
CASSLSRVGTRTYEQYF	TGTGCCAGCAGCTTATCTCGTGTCGGGACTAGAACCTACGAGCAGTACTTC	-	TRBD2	TRBV7-9	TRBJ2-7
CASSERGARGYTDTQYF	TGCGCCAGCAGTGAGAGGGGGGCCAGGGGATACACAGATACGCAGTATTTT	few	-	TRBV10-2	TRBJ2-3
CASSLGPGELFF	TGTGCCAGCAGCTTGGGTCCCGGGGAGCTGTTTTTT	-	-	TRBV11-3	TRBJ2-2
CASSYRGGRNNEQFF	TGTGCCAGCTCCTACCGCGGGGGGCGCAACAATGAGCAGTTCTTC	-	TRBD2	TRBV3-1/TRBV3-2	TRBJ2-1
CASSKGPQNYGYTF	TGTGCCAGCAGCAAAGGTCCCCAAAACTATGGCTACACCTTC	-	-	TRBV21-1	TRBJ1-2
CASSQLRDSGSPLHF	TGTGCCAGCAGCCAACTCCGGGACAGTGGATCACCCCTCCACTTT	-	TRBD1	TRBV3-1/TRBV3-2	TRBJ1-6
CASHDRRLYGYTF	TGTGCCAGCCACGACAGGCGTCTCTATGGCTACACCTTC	-	-	TRBV28	TRBJ1-2
CASSLEGGHIHLNYGYTF	TGTGCCAGCAGCTTAGAAGGGGGCCACATTCACCTTAACTATGGCTACACCTTC	-	TRBD1	TRBV7-4	TRBJ1-2
CASTPTLNEQFF	TGTGCCAGCACCCCCACTCTAAATGAGCAGTTCTTC	-	-	TRBV6-6	TRBJ2-1
CASSPYDLYHNEQFF	TGTGCCAGCAGCCCGTACGACCTCTATCACAATGAGCAGTTCTTC	-	-	TRBV3-1/TRBV3-2	TRBJ2-1
CASSQGVVGNTIYF	TGTGCCAGTAGTCAGGGAGTCGTGGGAAACACCATATATTTT	few	-	TRBV19	TRBJ1-3